Described below is a single T cell receptor beta chain sequence and its context. Its target is not known. Starting from approximately 500 ng of total RNA, TCR libraries were made with linear amplification. In the original processing: A handful of healthy donors contributed 65,000 to 90,000 sequenced TCR alpha transcripts. In TCRdb, the reads were re-called with MiXCR into one record per CDR3 protein. TCRdb assigned the V and J calls; the authors' analysis was not used. The table includes 200,000 or so distinct CDR3 sequences, 74% detected once. The data were taken from a study of healthy donors' naive CD4 and CD8 T cells. Study findings and constraints: Positive CDR3 charge linked to CD4+ cells, negative to CD8+ cells. A reported CD4+/CD8+ bias affected most V and J genes in naive cells.

The receptor was derived from a pool of human donors in good health; the sample pools cells from several healthy donors. Material: naive CD4+ and CD8+ T cells sorted from blood, pooled from several donors.

CDR3 DNA sequence: TGTGCCAGCAGTGGGGTCTCCTACAATGAGCAGTTCTTC. Residues: CASSGVSYNEQFF. The chain uses TRBV12-3 or TRBV12-4 and TRBJ2-1; D is ambiguous. The CDR3 runs 13 residues. Trimming shortened V by 5 bases and J by 0 bases, and 5 bases separated the two germline ends.